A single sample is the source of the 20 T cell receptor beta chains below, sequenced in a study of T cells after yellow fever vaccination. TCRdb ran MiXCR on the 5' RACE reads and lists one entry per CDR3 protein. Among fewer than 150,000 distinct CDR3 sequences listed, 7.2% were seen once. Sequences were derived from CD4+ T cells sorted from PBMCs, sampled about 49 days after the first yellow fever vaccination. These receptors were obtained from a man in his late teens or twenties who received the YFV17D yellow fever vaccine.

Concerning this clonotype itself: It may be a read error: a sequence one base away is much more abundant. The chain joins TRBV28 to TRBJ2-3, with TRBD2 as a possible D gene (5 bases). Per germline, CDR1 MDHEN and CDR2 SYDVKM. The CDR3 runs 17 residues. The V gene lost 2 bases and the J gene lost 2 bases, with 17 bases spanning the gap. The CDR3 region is CASSLIASRDHTDTQYF. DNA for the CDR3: TGTGCCAGCAGTTTAATTGCTAGCCGAGACCACACAGATACGCAGTATTTT. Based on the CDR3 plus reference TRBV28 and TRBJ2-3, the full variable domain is DVKVTQSSRYLVKRTGEKVFLECVQDMDHENMFWYRQDPGLGLRLIYFSYDVKMKEKGDIPEGYSVSREKKERFSLILESASTNQTSMYLCASSLIASRDHTDTQYFGPGTRLTVL.

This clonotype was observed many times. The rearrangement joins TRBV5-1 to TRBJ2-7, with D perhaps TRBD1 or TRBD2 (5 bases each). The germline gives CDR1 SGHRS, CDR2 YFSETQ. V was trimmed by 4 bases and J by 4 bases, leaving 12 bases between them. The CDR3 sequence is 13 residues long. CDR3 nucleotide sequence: TGCGCCAGCAGCCGGGACCAAACGTACGAGCAGTACTTC. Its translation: CASSRDQTYEQYF.

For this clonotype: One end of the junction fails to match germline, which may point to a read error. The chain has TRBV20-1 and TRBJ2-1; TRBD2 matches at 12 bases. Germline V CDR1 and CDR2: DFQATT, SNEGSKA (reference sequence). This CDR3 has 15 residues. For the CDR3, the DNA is TGCTGTGCTAGCCCTCTAGCGGGGGGGCGGGATGAGCAGTTCTTC. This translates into CCASPLAGGRDEQFF.

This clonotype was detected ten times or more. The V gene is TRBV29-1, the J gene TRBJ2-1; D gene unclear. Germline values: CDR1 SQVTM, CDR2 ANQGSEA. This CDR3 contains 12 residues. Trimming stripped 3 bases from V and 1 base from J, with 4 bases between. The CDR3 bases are TGCAGCGTTGAGGAATCCTACAATGAGCAGTTCTTC. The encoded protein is CSVEESYNEQFF.

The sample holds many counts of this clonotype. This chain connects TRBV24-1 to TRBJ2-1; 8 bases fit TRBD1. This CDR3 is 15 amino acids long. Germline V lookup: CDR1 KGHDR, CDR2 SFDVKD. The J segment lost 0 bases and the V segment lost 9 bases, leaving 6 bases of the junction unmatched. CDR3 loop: CATGYRGASYNEQFF. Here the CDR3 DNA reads TGTGCCACCGGCTACAGGGGGGCCTCCTACAATGAGCAGTTCTTC.

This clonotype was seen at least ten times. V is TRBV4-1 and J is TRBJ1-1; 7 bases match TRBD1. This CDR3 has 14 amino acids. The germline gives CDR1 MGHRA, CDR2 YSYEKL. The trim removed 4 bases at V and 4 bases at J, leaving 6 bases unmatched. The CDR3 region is CASSLDRVGTEAFF. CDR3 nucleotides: TGCGCCAGCAGCCTCGACAGGGTAGGCACTGAAGCTTTCTTT.

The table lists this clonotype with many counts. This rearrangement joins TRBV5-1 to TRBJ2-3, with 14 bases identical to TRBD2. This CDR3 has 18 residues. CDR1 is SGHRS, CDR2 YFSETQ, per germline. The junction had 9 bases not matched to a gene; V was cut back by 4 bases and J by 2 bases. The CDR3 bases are TGCGCCAGCAGCCGTCAGACTAGCGGGGGGGCGTTCACAGATACGCAGTATTTT. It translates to CASSRQTSGGAFTDTQYF.

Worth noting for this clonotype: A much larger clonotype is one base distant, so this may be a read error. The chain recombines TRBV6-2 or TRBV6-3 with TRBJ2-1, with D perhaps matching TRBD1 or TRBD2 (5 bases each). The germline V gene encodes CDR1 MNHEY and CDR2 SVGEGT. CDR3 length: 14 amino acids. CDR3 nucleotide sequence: TGTGCCAGCAACCGTGGGACCCGCAACAATGAGCGGTTCTTC. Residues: CASNRGTRNNERFF.

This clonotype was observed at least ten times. The CDR3 protein is CASSQVGTGLNSPLHF. The CDR3 DNA sequence: TGCGCCAGCAGCCAAGTAGGGACAGGCCTAAATTCACCCCTCCACTTT. The chain joins TRBV4-3 to TRBJ1-6; 8 nucleotides line up with TRBD1. Germline V gene lookup returns CDR1 LGHNA and CDR2 YSLEER. J gave up 7 bases and V 1 base, and 6 bases lay outside the gene matches. The CDR3 totals 16 residues.

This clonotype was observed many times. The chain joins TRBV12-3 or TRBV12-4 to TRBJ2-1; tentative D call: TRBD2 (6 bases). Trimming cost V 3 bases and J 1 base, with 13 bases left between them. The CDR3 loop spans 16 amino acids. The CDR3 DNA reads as TGTGCCAGCAGTTTCGGGGGTTCAAGGTCCTACAATGAGCAGTTCTTC. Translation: CASSFGGSRSYNEQFF.

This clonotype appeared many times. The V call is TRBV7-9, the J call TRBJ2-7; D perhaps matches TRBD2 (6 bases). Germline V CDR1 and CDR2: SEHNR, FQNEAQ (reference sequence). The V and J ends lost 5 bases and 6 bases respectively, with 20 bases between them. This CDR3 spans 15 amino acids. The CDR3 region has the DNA TGTGCCAGCAGCATCACCGGAGGGCTTTCAGTCGAGCAGTACTTC. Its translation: CASSITGGLSVEQYF.

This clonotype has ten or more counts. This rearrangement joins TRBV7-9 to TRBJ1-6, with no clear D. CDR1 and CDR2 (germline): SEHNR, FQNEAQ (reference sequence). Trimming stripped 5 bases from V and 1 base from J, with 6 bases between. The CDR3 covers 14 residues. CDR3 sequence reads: CASSPGSYNSPLHF. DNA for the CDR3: TGTGCCAGCAGCCCGGGATCCTATAATTCACCCCTCCACTTT.

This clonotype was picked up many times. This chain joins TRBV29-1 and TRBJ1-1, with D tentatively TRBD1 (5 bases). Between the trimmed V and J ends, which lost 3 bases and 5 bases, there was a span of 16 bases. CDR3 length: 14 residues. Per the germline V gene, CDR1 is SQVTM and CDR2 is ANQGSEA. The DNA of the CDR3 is TGCAGCGTTGAGCCAGGGCTACACCGGACTGAAGCTTTCTTT. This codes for CSVEPGLHRTEAFF.

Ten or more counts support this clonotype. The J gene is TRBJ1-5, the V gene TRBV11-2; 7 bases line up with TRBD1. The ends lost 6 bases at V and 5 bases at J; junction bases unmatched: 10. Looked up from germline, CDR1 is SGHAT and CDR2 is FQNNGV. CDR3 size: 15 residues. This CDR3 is CASSSRGGQHQPQHF. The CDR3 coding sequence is TGTGCCAGCAGTTCCCGGGGGGGACAGCATCAGCCCCAGCATTTT.

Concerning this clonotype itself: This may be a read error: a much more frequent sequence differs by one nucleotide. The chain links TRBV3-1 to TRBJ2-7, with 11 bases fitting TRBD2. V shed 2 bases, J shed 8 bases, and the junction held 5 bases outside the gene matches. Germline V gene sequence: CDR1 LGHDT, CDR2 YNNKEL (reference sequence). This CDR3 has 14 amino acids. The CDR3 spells CASSQQLAGVKQYF. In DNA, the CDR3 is TGTGCCAGCAGCCAACAACTAGCGGGGGTTAAGCAGTACTTC.

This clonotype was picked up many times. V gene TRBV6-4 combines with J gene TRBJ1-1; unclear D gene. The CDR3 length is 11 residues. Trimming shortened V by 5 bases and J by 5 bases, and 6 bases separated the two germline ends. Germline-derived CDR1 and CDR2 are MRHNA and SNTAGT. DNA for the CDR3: TGTGCCAGCAGTAAGGAGACTGAAGCTTTCTTT. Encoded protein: CASSKETEAFF.

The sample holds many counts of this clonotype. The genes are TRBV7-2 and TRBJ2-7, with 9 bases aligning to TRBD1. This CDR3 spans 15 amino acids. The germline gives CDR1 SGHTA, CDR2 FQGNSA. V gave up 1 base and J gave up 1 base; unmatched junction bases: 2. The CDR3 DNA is TGTGCCAGCAGCTTAGTGACAGGGGGATCCTACGAGCAGTACGTC. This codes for CASSLVTGGSYEQYV.

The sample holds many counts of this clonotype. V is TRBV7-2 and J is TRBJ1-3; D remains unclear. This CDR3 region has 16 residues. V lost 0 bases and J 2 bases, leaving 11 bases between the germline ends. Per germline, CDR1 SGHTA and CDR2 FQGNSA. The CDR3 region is CASSLAGMAAGNTIYF. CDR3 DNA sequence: TGTGCCAGCAGCTTAGCCGGGATGGCAGCTGGAAACACCATATATTTT.

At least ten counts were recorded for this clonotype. The CDR3 DNA reads TGTGCCAGCAGCCGCTCCGGGGTCGAGACCCAGTACTTC. This gives the protein CASSRSGVETQYF. The rearrangement joins TRBV3-1 to TRBJ2-5; weak D call: TRBD2 (5 bases). CDR1 is LGHDT and CDR2 is YNNKEL in the germline V gene (reference sequence). V lost 4 bases, J lost 5 bases, and 11 bases lay in between. The CDR3 has 13 amino acids.

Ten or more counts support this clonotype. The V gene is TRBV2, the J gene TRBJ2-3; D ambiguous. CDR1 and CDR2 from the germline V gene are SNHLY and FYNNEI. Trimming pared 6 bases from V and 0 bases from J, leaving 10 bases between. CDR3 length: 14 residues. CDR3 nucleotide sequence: TGTGCCAGCAGAAGGACGGTTAGCACAGATACGCAGTATTTT. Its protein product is CASRRTVSTDTQYF.